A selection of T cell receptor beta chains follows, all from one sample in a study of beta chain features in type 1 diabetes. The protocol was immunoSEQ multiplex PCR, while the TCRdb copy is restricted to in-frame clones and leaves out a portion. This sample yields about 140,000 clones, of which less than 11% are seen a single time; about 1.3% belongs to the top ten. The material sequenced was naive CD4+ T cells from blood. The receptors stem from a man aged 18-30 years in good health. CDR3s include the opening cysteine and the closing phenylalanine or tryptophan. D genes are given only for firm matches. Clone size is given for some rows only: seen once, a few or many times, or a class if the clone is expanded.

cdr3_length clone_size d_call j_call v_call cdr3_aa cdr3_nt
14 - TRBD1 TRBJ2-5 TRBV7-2 CASSFRTGQETQYF TGTGCCAGCAGCTTCCGGACAGGCCAAGAGACCCAGTACTTC
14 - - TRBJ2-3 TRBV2 CASSASRGLDTQYF TGTGCCAGCAGTGCATCCAGGGGATTGGATACGCAGTATTTT
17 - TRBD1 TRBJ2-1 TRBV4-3 CASSQDPRDRAYNEQFF TGCGCCAGCAGCCAAGACCCGCGGGACAGGGCCTACAATGAGCAGTTCTTC
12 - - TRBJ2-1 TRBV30 CACQQGRGEQFF TGTGCCTGTCAACAGGGTAGGGGTGAGCAGTTCTTC
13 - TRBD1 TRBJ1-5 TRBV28 CASSRQGAQPQHF TGTGCCAGCAGTAGACAGGGGGCGCAGCCCCAGCATTTT
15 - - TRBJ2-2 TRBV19 CASSIEGAIPGELFF TGTGCCAGTAGTATAGAGGGGGCTATACCCGGGGAGCTGTTTTTT
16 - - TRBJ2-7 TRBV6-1 CASSENRPARSYEQYF TGTGCCAGCAGTGAGAACCGCCCCGCCAGGTCCTACGAGCAGTACTTC
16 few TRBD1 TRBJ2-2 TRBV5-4 CASSAIQGADTGELFF TGTGCCAGCAGCGCCATACAGGGGGCCGACACCGGGGAGCTGTTTTTT
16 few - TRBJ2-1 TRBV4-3 CASSQEVARGGNEQFF TGCGCCAGCAGCCAAGAGGTTGCCAGGGGCGGGAATGAGCAGTTCTTC
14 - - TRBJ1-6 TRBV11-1 CARGGLADDSPLHF TGTGCTAGGGGGGGACTCGCGGACGATTCACCCCTCCACTTT
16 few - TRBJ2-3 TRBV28 CASTWGGTLSTDTQYF TGTGCCAGCACTTGGGGTGGGACACTGAGCACAGATACGCAGTATTTT
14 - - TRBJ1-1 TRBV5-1 CASSLDPLNTEAFF TGCGCCAGCAGCTTGGATCCCCTTAACACTGAAGCTTTCTTT